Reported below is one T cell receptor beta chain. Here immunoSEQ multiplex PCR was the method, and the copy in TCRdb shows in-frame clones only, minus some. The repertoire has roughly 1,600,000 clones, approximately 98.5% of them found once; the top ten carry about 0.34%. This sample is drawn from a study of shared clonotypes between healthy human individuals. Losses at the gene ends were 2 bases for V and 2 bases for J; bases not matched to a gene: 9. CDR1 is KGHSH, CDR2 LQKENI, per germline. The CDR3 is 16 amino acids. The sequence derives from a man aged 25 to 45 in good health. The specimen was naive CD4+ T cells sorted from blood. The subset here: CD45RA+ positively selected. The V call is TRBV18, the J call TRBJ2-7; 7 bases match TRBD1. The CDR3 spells CASSPRRQGNTYEQYF. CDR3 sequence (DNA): TGTGCCAGCTCACCAAGGAGACAGGGTAACACCTACGAGCAGTACTTC.